These 5 T cell receptor beta chains share one sample of origin, sequenced in a study of T cell responses to AZD1222 COVID-19 vaccine (dated by TCRdb to the early 2020s). The library was made by the immunoSEQ multiplex PCR assay. What TCRdb holds here is the immuneACCESS table cut down to in-frame rearrangements. Part of the clones is not present; checked against another copy, under half of the missing clones reflect an unresolved V gene, and the others are unexplained. The sample data list roughly 160,000 clones, and approximately 90% of these were observed just once. Clones ranked in the top ten supply less than 1.6% of the sample. The time point label here, explained by the study, means: baseline before first vaccination. Sequences were derived from peripheral blood, sampled on day 0 of AZD1222 vaccination. The receptors derive from an adult in good health.

This clone showed up just once. The V call is TRBV11-2, the J call TRBJ2-1, with 8 bases aligning to TRBD1. J lost 6 bases, V lost 1 base, and 5 bases had no gene match. Germline CDR1 and CDR2: SGHAT and FQNNGV. This CDR3 has 15 residues. For the CDR3, the DNA is TGTGCCAGCAGCTTAGCAGGACAGGGTATCAATGAGCAGTTCTTC. This gives the protein CASSLAGQGINEQFF.

The chain recombines TRBV19 with TRBJ1-1, with a tentative D call TRBD1 (6 bases). Germline V gene data show CDR1 as LNHDA and CDR2 as SQIVND (reference sequence). V was shortened by 2 bases and J by 1 base, with 11 bases between the two germline ends. There are 15 residues in the CDR3. CDR3: CASSIKPGANTEAFF. The CDR3 coding sequence is TGTGCCAGTAGTATAAAACCAGGGGCGAACACTGAAGCTTTCTTT.

This clone was counted a single time. The chain recombines TRBV6-2 or TRBV6-3 with TRBJ1-2; 7 bases match TRBD1. After removal of 4 bases from V and 3 bases from J, the junction contained 5 bases not matched to a gene. Per germline, CDR1 MNHEY and CDR2 SVGEGT. This CDR3 has 14 amino acids. CDR3 coding DNA: TGTGCCAGCAGTTTTCCCGGACAGGACTATGGCTACACCTTC. As protein: CASSFPGQDYGYTF.

This chain links TRBV28 with TRBJ1-5; D is perhaps TRBD1 (5 bases). Trimming stripped 7 bases from V and 1 base from J, with 11 bases between. The V gene's germline CDR1 is MDHEN and CDR2 SYDVKM. The CDR3 spans 14 residues. CDR3: CASTPYRSNQPQHF. CDR3 nucleotides: TGTGCCAGCACCCCGTACAGGAGCAATCAGCCCCAGCATTTT.

The rearrangement uses TRBV5-1 and TRBJ2-1, with TRBD1 matching over 7 bases. The CDR3 runs 21 residues. The germline gives CDR1 SGHRS, CDR2 YFSETQ. Trimming at V came to 2 bases and at J to 0 bases, leaving 20 bases not matched to a gene. The CDR3 DNA follows: TGCGCCAGCAGCTTACTACCCCCGGGACAGTGGGAGCAAAGCTCCTACAATGAGCAGTTCTTC. It encodes CASSLLPPGQWEQSSYNEQFF. The full variable domain, its missing parts supplied by reference TRBV5-1 and TRBJ2-1, is KAGVTQTPRYLIKTRGQQVTLSCSPISGHRSVSWYQQTPGQGLQFLFEYFSETQRNKGNFPGRFSGRQFSNSRSEMNVSTLELGDSALYLCASSLLPPGQWEQSSYNEQFFGPGTRLTVL.